These 2 T cell receptor beta chains were sequenced from one sample in a study of neurological immune-mediated disorders. A single record per CDR3 protein comes from TCRdb applying MiXCR to the 5' RACE reads. The sample lists about 46,000 distinct CDR3 sequences, 3% to 3.5% seen once, with about 16% in the top ten. The sequencing input was PBMCs. The origin of the receptors is a woman between 50 and 59 years old with multiple sclerosis.

This clonotype was detected ten times or more. The chain is built from TRBV20-1 and TRBJ2-5; D ambiguous. The CDR3 is 12 amino acids. Germline loops: CDR1 DFQATT, CDR2 SNEGSKA (reference sequence). V dropped 3 bases and J dropped 5 bases, with 10 bases sitting between them. The DNA for the CDR3 is TGCAGTGCTAGGGCGCCTAGGGAGACCCAGTACTTC. This codes for CSARAPRETQYF.

This clonotype occurred many times. This rearrangement joins TRBV5-1 to TRBJ2-1, with 8 bases aligning to TRBD2. The CDR3 consists of 14 residues. Germline CDR1 is SGHRS and CDR2 is YFSETQ. Germline trimming cut 3 bases from V and 10 bases from J; bases unmatched to any gene: 9. The CDR3 bases are TGCGCCAGCAGCTGGTCCGGGACTAGTATGGAGCAGTTCTTC. Residues: CASSWSGTSMEQFF. Complete variable domain (other parts from reference TRBV5-1 and TRBJ2-1): KAGVTQTPRYLIKTRGQQVTLSCSPISGHRSVSWYQQTPGQGLQFLFEYFSETQRNKGNFPGRFSGRQFSNSRSEMNVSTLELGDSALYLCASSWSGTSMEQFFGPGTRLTVL.